A selection of T cell receptor beta chains follows, all from one sample in a study of OX40 agonist ivuxolimab in advanced cancers. Here immunoSEQ multiplex PCR was the method, and the copy in TCRdb shows in-frame clones only, minus some. The table lists about 110,000 clones, about 92% of them singletons. Material: CD4+ or CD8+ T cells sorted from blood, obtained in a trial of the OX40 agonist ivuxolimab. These receptors were obtained from an adult with an advanced solid tumor such as melanoma, head and neck, liver or kidney cancer. CDR3s include the opening cysteine and the closing phenylalanine or tryptophan. D genes are given only for firm matches.

J | D | V | CDR3 | DNA
TRBJ1-1 | TRBD1 | TRBV30 | CAWRTQGEGTEAFF | TGTGCCTGGAGGACACAGGGGGAAGGGACTGAAGCTTTCTTT
TRBJ1-2 | . | TRBV19 | CASSISAGGYGYTF | TGTGCCAGTAGTATTTCCGCTGGGGGGTATGGCTACACCTTC
TRBJ1-6 | TRBD1 | TRBV25-1 | CASSETGIGSPLHF | TGTGCCAGCAGTGAGACAGGGATCGGATCACCCCTCCACTTT
TRBJ1-1 | TRBD1 | TRBV6-5 | CASSYLTRGQTEAFF | TGTGCCAGCAGTTACCTCACCAGGGGGCAAACTGAAGCTTTCTTT
TRBJ1-4 | TRBD1 | TRBV6-6 | CASTGTDFEKLFF | TGTGCTTCTACCGGGACAGACTTTGAAAAACTGTTTTTT
TRBJ2-5 | . | TRBV7-3 | CASSLGGSIQTQYF | TGTGCCAGCAGCTTAGGGGGGTCGATTCAGACCCAGTACTTC
TRBJ2-2 | TRBD1 | TRBV18 | CASSPRGTGNTGELFF | TGTGCCAGCTCACCGCGAGGGACAGGGAACACCGGGGAGCTGTTTTTT
TRBJ2-5 | TRBD1 | TRBV5-1 | CASSSGTGGRETQYF | TGCGCCAGCAGCAGCGGGACAGGGGGCCGGGAGACCCAGTACTTC
TRBJ2-7 | . | TRBV5-1 | CASSPTPAGTVRNEQYF | TGCGCCAGCAGCCCAACCCCAGCAGGGACTGTTCGGAACGAGCAGTACTTC
TRBJ1-3 | . | TRBV5-1 | CASSLEVMGALANTIYF | TGCGCCAGCAGCTTGGAGGTGATGGGGGCTCTGGCAAACACCATATATTTT
TRBJ1-4 | . | TRBV11-2 | CASSYVSLRAANEKLFF | TGTGCCAGCAGCTACGTATCACTCAGGGCTGCTAATGAAAAACTGTTTTTT
TRBJ1-2 | . | TRBV27 | CASRALGEGYGYTF | TGTGCCAGCAGAGCTCTAGGGGAGGGCTATGGCTACACCTTC
TRBJ2-7 | TRBD2 | TRBV19 | CASSIRGASRPSGWTTYEQYF | TGTGCCAGTAGTATACGGGGGGCGTCTCGGCCTAGCGGGTGGACTACCTACGAGCAGTACTTC